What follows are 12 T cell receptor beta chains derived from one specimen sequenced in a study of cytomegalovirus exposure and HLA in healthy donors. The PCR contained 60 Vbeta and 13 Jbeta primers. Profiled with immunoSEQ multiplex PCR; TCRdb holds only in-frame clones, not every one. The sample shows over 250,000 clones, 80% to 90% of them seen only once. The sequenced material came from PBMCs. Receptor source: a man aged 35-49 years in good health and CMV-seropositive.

The CDR3 DNA is TGTGCCAGCAGTGATAGGGCCAGGGGATCCTACGAGCAGTACTTC. This gives the protein CASSDRARGSYEQYF. The rearrangement joins TRBV2 to TRBJ2-7, with TRBD1 as a possible D gene (6 bases). The CDR3 extends over 15 amino acids. Trimming removed 3 bases at V and 1 base at J, with 13 bases between. Germline V CDR1 and CDR2: SNHLY, FYNNEI.

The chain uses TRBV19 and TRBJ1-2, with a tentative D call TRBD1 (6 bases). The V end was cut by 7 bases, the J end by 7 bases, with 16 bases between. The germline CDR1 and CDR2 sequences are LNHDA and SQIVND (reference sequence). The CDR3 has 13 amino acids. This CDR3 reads CASNNRGAAGYTF. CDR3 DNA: TGTGCCAGTAATAATCGGGGGGCCGCTGGCTACACCTTC.

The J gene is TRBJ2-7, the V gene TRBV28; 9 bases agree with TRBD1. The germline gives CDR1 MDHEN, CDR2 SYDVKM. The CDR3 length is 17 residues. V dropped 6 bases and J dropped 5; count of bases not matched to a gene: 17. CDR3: CASSPLGQGSRRNEQYF. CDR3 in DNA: TGTGCCAGCAGCCCCCTTGGACAGGGGTCTCGTCGAAACGAGCAGTACTTC.

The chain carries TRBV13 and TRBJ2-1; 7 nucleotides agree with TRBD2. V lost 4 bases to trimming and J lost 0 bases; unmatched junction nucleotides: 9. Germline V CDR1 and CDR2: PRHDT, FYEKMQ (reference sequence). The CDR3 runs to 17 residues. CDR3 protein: CASSSGGSGPSYNEQFF. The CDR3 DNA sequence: TGTGCCAGCAGCTCGGGAGGTAGCGGGCCCTCCTACAATGAGCAGTTCTTC.

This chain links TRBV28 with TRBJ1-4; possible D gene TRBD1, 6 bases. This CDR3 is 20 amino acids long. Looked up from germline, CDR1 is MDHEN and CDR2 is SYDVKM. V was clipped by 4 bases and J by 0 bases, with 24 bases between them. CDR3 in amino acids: CASSSLLGQNNIATNEKLFF. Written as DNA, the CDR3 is TGTGCCAGCAGTTCACTTTTAGGACAGAATAACATTGCAACTAATGAAAAACTGTTTTTT.

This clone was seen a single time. CDR3 amino acids: CASSEGARGRLTGELFF. In DNA, the CDR3 is TGTGCCAGCAGCGAGGGGGCTCGGGGGCGTCTCACCGGGGAGCTGTTTTTT. The rearrangement joins TRBV9 to TRBJ2-2; the D gene is possibly TRBD1 (7 bases). This CDR3 comprises 17 residues. Deletions cut 3 bases from V and 4 bases from J, with 19 bases between. Germline V gene data show CDR1 as SGDLS and CDR2 as YYNGEE. Using reference TRBV9 and TRBJ2-2 for the parts outside the CDR3, the full variable domain is DSGVTQTPKHLITATGQRVTLRCSPRSGDLSVYWYQQSLDQGLQFLIQYYNGEERAKGNILERFSAQQFPDLHSELNLSSLELGDSALYFCASSEGARGRLTGELFFGEGSRLTVL.

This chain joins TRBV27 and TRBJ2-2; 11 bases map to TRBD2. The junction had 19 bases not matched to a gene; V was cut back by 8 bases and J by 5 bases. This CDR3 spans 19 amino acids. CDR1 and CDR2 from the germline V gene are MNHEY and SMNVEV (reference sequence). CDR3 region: CASSPGGVRLAGGTGELFF. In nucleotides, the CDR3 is TGTGCCAGCTCCCCGGGGGGGGTGCGGCTAGCGGGAGGTACCGGGGAGCTGTTTTTT.

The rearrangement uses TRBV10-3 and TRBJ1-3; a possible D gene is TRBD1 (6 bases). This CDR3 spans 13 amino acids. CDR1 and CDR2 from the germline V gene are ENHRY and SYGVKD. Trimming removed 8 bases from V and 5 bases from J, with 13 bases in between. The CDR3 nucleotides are TGTGCCATCGGGAAGGGGGACAGAAACACCATATATTTT. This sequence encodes CAIGKGDRNTIYF.

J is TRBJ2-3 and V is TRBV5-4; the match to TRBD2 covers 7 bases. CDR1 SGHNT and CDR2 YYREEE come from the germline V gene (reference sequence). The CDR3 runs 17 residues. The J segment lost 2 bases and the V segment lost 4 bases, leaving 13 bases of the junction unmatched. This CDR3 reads CASSQEIGRPTTDTQYF. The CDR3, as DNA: TGTGCCAGCAGCCAAGAAATCGGGAGGCCCACCACAGATACGCAGTATTTT.

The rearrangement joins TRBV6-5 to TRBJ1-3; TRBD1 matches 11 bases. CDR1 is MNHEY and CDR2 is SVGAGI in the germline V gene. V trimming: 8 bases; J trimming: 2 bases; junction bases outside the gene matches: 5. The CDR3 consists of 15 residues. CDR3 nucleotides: TGTGCCAGCGGGGACAGGGGGATAACTGGAAACACCATATATTTT. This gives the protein CASGDRGITGNTIYF.

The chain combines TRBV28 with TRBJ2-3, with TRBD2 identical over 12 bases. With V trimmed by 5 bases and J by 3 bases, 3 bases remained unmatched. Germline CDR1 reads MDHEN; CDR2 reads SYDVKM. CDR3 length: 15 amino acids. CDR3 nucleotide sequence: TGTGCCAGCAGTCGGACTAGCGGGACGACAGATACGCAGTATTTT. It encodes CASSRTSGTTDTQYF.

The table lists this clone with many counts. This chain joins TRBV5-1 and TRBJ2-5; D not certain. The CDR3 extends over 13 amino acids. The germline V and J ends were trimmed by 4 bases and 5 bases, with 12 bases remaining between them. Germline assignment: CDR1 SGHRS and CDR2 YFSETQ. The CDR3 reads CASSVSPRETQYF. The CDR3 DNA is TGCGCCAGCAGCGTAAGTCCGCGGGAGACCCAGTACTTC.